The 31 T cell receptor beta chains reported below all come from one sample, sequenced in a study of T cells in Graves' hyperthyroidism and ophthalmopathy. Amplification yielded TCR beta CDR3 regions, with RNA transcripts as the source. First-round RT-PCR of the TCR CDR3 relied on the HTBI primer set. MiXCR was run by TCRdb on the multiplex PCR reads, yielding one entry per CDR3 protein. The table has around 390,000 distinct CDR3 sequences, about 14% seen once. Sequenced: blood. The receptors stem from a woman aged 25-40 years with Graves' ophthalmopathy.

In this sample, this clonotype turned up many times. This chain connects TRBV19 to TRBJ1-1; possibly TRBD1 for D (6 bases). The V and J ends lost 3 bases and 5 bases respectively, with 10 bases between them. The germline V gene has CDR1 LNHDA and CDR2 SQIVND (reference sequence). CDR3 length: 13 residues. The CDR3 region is CASSIDQGTEAFF. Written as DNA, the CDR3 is TGTGCCAGTAGTATCGACCAGGGGACTGAAGCTTTCTTT.

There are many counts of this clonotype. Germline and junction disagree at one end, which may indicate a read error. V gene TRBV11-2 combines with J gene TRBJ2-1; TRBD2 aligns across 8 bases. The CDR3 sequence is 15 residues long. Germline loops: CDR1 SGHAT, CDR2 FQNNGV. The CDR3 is CASSLIGGAYNEQFF. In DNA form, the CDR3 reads TGTGCCAGCAGCTTAATCGGGGGGGCCTATAATGAGCAGTTCTTC.

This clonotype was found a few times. The CDR3 DNA follows: TGCAGTGCTAGAGAAGGAGATACGCAGTATTTT. Protein product: CSAREGDTQYF. V gene TRBV20-1 combines with J gene TRBJ2-3; D is unclear. The CDR3 extends over 11 amino acids. The ends were cut back, 0 bases at V and 5 bases at J, with 3 bases in the middle. Per the germline V gene, CDR1 is DFQATT and CDR2 is SNEGSKA (reference sequence).

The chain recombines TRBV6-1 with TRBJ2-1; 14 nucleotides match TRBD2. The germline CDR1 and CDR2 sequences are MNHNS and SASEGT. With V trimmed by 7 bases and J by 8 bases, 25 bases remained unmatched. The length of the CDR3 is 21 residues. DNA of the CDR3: TGTGCCAGCAATCCGCACTCCCCGTTGACTAGCGGGGGGGCTATTACTTATGAGCAGTTCTTC. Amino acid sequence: CASNPHSPLTSGGAITYEQFF.

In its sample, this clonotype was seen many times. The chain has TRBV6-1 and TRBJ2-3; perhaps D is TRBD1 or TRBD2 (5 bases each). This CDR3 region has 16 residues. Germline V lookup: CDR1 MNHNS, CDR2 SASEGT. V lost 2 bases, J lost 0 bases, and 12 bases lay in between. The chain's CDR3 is CASSEQVRDSTDTQYF. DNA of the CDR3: TGTGCCAGCAGTGAACAGGTTAGGGACAGCACAGATACGCAGTATTTT.

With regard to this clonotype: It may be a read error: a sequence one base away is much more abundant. The DNA for the CDR3 is TGTGCCAGCAGTAAGCAGGGGGCCTCCTACGAGCGGTACTTC. This gives the protein CASSKQGASYERYF. The chain has TRBV6-2 or TRBV6-3 and TRBJ2-7; 8 positions agree with TRBD1. This CDR3 has 14 amino acids. The germline V gene encodes CDR1 MNHEY and CDR2 SVGEGT.

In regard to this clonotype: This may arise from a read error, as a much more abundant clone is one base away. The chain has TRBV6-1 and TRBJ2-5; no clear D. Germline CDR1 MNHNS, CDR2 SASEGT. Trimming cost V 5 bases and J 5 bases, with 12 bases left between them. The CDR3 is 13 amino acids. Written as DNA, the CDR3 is TGTGCCAGCAGTTCATTTAGCTTCGAGACCCAGTACTTC. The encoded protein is CASSSFSFETQYF.

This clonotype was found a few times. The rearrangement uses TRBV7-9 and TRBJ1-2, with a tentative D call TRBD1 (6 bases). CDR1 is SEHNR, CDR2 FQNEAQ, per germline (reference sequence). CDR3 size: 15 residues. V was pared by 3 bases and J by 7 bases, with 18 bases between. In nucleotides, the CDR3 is TGTGCCAGCAGCTTTGGCTCGGGACATTCCTTTGGCTACACCTTC. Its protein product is CASSFGSGHSFGYTF.

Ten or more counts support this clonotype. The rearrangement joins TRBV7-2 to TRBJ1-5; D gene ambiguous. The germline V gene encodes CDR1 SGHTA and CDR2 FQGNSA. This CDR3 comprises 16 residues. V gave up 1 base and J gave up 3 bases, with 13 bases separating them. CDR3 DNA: TGTGCCAGCAGCTTAGTAGCCCCAGCGTTCAATCAGCCCCAGCATTTT. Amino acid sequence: CASSLVAPAFNQPQHF. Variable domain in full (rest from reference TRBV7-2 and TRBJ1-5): GAGVSQSPSNKVTEKGKDVELRCDPISGHTALYWYRQSLGQGLEFLIYFQGNSAPDKSGLPSDRFSAERTGGSVSTLTIQRTQQEDSAVYLCASSLVAPAFNQPQHFGDGTRLSIL.

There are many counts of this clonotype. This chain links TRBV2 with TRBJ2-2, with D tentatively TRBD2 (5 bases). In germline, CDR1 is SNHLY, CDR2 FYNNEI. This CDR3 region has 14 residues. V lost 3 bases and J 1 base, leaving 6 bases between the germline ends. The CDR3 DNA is TGTGCCAGCAGTGAGAGGGTGAACACCGGGGAGCTGTTTTTT. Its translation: CASSERVNTGELFF.

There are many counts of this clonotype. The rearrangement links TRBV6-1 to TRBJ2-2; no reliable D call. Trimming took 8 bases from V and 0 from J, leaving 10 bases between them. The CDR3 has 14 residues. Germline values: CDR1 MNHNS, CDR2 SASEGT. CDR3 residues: CASRVETNTGELFF. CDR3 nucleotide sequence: TGTGCCAGCCGTGTGGAGACGAACACCGGGGAGCTGTTTTTT.

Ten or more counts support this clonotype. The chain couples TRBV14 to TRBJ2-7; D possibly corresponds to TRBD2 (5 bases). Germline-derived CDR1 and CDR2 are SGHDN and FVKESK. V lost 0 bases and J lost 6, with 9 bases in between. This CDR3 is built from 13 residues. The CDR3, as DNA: TGTGCCAGCAGCCAAGATCTCCGGGGCGAGCAGTACTTC. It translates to CASSQDLRGEQYF. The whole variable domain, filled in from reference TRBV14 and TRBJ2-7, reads EAGVTQFPSHSVIEKGQTVTLRCDPISGHDNLYWYRRVMGKEIKFLLHFVKESKQDESGMPNNRFLAERTGGTYSTLKVQPAELEDSGVYFCASSQDLRGEQYFGPGTRLTVT.

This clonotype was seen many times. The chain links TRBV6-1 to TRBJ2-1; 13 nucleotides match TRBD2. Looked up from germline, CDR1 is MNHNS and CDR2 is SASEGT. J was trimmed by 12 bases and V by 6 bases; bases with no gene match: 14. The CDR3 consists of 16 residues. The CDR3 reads CASSNGLAGARVLQFF. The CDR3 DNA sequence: TGTGCCAGCAGCAATGGACTAGCGGGGGCCCGCGTGTTGCAGTTCTTC.

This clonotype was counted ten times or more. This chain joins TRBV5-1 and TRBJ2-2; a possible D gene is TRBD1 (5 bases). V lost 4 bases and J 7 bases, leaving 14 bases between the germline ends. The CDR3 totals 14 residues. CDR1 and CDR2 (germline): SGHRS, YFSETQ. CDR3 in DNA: TGCGCCAGCAGCCCGTCAGGGATTAACGGGGAGCTGTTTTTT. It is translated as CASSPSGINGELFF.

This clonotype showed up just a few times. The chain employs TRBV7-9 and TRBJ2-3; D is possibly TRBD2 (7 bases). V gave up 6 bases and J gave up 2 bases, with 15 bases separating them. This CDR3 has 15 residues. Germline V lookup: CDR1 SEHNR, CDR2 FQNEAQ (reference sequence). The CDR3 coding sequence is TGTGCCAGCAGGCCTTACAGGGACTACACAGATACGCAGTATTTT. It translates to CASRPYRDYTDTQYF.

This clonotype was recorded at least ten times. The CDR3 loop is CASSRGTAYEQYF. The CDR3, as DNA: TGTGCCAGCTCCCGCGGGACAGCCTACGAGCAGTACTTC. The chain joins TRBV18 to TRBJ2-7; TRBD1 might be the D (7 bases). V gave up 6 bases and J gave up 2 bases, with 11 bases separating them. The CDR3 totals 13 residues. Germline CDR1 KGHSH, CDR2 LQKENI. Supplemented by reference TRBV18 and TRBJ2-7, the full variable domain reads NAGVMQNPRHLVRRRGQEARLRCSPMKGHSHVYWYRQLPEEGLKFMVYLQKENIIDESGMPKERFSAEFPKEGPSILRIQQVVRGDSAAYFCASSRGTAYEQYFGPGTRLTVT.

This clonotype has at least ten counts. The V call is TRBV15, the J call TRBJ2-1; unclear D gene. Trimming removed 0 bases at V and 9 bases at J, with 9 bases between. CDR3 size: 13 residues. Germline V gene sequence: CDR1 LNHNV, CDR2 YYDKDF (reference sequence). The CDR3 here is CATSRETRSEQFF. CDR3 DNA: TGTGCCACCAGCAGAGAGACCCGGAGTGAGCAGTTCTTC. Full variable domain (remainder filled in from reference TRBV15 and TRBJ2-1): DAMVIQNPRYQVTQFGKPVTLSCSQTLNHNVMYWYQQKSSQAPKLLFHYYDKDFNNEADTPDNFQSRRPNTSFCFLDIRSPGLGDTAMYLCATSRETRSEQFFGPGTRLTVL.

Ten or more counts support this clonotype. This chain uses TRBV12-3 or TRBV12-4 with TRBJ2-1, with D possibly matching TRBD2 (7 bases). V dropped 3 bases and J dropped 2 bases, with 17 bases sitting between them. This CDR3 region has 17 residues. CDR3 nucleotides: TGTGCCAGCAGTTTCATCCGGCGGGGGCCTCCCTACAATGAGCAGTTCTTC. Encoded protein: CASSFIRRGPPYNEQFF.

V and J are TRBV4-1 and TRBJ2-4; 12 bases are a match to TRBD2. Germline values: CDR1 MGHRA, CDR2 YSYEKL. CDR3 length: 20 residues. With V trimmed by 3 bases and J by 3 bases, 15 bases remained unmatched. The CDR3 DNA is TGCGCCAGCAGCCAGCCAGGACTAGCGGGGCTCCATTGGGGCAAAAACATTCAGTACTTC. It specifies CASSQPGLAGLHWGKNIQYF.

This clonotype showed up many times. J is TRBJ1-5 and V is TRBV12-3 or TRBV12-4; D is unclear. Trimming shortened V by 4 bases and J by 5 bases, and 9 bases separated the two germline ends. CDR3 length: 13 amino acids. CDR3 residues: CASSSQHHQPQHF. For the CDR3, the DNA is TGTGCCAGCAGTTCGCAACACCATCAGCCCCAGCATTTT.

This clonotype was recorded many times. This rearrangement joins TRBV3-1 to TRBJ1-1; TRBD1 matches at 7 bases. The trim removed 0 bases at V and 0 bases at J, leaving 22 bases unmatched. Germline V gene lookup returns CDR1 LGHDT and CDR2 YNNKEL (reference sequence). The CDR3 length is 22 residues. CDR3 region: CASSQDGFGKGAAPRMNTEAFF. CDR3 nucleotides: TGTGCCAGCAGCCAAGATGGATTTGGTAAGGGGGCGGCTCCCAGGATGAACACTGAAGCTTTCTTT.

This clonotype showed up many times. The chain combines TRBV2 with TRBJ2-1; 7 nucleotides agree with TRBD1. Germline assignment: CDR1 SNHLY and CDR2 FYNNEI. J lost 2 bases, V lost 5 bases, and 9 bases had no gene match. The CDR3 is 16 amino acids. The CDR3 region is CASSLLRTGAYNEQFF. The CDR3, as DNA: TGTGCCAGCAGTCTGCTTCGGACAGGCGCCTACAATGAGCAGTTCTTC.

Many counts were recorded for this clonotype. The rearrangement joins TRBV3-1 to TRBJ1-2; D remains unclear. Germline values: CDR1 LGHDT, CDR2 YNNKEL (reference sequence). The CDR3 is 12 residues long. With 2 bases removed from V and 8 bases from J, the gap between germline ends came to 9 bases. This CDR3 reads CASSQSTSGYTF. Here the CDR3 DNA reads TGTGCCAGCAGCCAATCAACGTCGGGCTACACCTTC.

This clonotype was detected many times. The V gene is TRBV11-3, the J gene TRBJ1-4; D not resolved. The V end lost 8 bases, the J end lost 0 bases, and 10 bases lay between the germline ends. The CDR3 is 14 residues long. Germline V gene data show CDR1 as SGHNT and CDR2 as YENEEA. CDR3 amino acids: CASLHRATNEKLFF. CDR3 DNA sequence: TGTGCCAGCCTTCACCGTGCAACTAATGAAAAACTGTTTTTT.

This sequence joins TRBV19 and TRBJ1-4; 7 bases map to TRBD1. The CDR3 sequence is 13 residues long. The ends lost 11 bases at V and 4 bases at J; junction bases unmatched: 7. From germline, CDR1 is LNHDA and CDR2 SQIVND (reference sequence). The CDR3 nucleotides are TGTGCCCCTGGGAACAGGGGTAATGAAAAACTGTTTTTT. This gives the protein CAPGNRGNEKLFF.

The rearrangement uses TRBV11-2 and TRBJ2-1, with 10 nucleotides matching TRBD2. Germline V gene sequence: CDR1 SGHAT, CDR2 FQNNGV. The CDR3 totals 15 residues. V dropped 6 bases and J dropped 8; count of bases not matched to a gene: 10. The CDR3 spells CASRVVSGGWDEQFF. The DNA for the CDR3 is TGTGCCAGCAGGGTAGTTAGCGGGGGGTGGGATGAGCAGTTCTTC. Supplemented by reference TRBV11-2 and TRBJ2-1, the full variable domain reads EAGVAQSPRYKIIEKRQSVAFWCNPISGHATLYWYQQILGQGPKLLIQFQNNGVVDDSQLPKDRFSAERLKGVDSTLKIQPAKLEDSAVYLCASRVVSGGWDEQFFGPGTRLTVL.

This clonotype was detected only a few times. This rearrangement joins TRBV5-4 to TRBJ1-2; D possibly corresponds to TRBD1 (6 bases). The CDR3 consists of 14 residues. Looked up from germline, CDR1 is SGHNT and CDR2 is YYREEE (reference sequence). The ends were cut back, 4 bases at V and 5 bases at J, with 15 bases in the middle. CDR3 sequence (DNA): TGTGCCAGCAGCAAACCCGGACAGTCTTATGGCTACACCTTC. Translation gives CASSKPGQSYGYTF.

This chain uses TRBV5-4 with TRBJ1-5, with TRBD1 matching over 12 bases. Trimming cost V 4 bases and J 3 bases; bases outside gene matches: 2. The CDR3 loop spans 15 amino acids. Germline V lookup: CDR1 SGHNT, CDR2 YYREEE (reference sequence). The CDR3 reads CASSRDRGPNQPQHF. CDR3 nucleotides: TGTGCCAGCAGCCGGGACAGGGGGCCCAATCAGCCCCAGCATTTT. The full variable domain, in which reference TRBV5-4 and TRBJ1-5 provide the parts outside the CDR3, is ETGVTQSPTHLIKTRGQQVTLRCSSQSGHNTVSWYQQALGQGPQFIFQYYREEENGRGNFPPRFSGLQFPNYSSELNVNALELDDSALYLCASSRDRGPNQPQHFGDGTRLSIL.

DNA of the CDR3: TGTGCCAGCAGACTTCCGGGACAGGGGGCGGATGGCTACACCTTC. Translating it yields CASRLPGQGADGYTF. The chain employs TRBV28 and TRBJ1-2, with 12 bases matching TRBD1. The CDR3 has 15 residues. Per the germline V gene, CDR1 is MDHEN and CDR2 is SYDVKM. V lost 6 bases and J lost 6; bases outside the gene matches: 8.

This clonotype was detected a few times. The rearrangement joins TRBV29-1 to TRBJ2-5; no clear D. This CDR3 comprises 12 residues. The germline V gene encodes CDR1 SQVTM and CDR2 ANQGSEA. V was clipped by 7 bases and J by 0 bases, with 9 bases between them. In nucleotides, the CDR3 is TGCAGCGGAGAAGGATACCAAGAGACCCAGTACTTC. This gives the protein CSGEGYQETQYF.

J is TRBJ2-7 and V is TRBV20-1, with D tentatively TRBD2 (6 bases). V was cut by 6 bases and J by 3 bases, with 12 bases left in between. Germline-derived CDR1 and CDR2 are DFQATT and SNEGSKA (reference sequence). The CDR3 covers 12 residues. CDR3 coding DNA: TGCAGTGCGCCGGGACTCCTCTACGAGCAGTACTTC. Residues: CSAPGLLYEQYF.